A single sample is the source of the 31 T cell receptor beta chains below, sequenced in a study of cytomegalovirus exposure and HLA in healthy donors. The PCR made use of 60 Vbeta and 13 Jbeta primers. Clones were sequenced by immunoSEQ multiplex PCR, and TCRdb holds only the in-frame ones, with some missing. The sample has around 100,000 clones; 81% are singletons. Sequenced input: PBMCs. The source is a man aged 40-49 years in good health and CMV-seropositive.

The chain employs TRBV29-1 and TRBJ2-7; a possible D gene is TRBD2 (5 bases). Trimming left V 3 bases short and J 5 bases short, with 14 bases between. Germline assignment: CDR1 SQVTM and CDR2 ANQGSEA. The CDR3 runs 13 residues. Written as DNA, the CDR3 is TGCAGCGTTGATACGACGGGGTTCCACGAGCAGTACTTC. Translation gives CSVDTTGFHEQYF.

The rearrangement links TRBV10-2 to TRBJ1-1; perhaps TRBD1 as D (5 bases). The CDR3 extends over 15 amino acids. The V gene lost 3 bases and the J gene lost 1 base, with 12 bases spanning the gap. The germline V gene has CDR1 WSHSY and CDR2 SAAADI. Here the CDR3 DNA reads TGCGCCAGCAGTGACCGGCAGGGCACGAACACTGAAGCTTTCTTT. The encoded protein is CASSDRQGTNTEAFF.

Worth noting for this clone: This CDR3 is also generated by other DNA sequences in the sample. This chain joins TRBV5-6 and TRBJ2-7, with D perhaps matching TRBD2 (6 bases). Trimming pared 0 bases from V and 3 bases from J, leaving 10 bases between. Germline CDR1 SGHDT, CDR2 YYEEEE. This CDR3 is built from 14 residues. The CDR3 DNA reads as TGTGCCAGCAGCTTGGGCGGGGACTTCTACGAGCAGTACTTC. Translation gives CASSLGGDFYEQYF.

This clone was seen once. This chain uses TRBV29-1 with TRBJ2-5, with 9 bases fitting TRBD1. This CDR3 has 14 residues. The junction had 5 bases not matched to a gene; V was cut back by 4 bases and J by 2 bases. Germline CDR1 SQVTM, CDR2 ANQGSEA. The CDR3 bases are TGCAGCGTTGGATGGGGGACAGGGCAAGAGACCCAGTACTTC. It codes for CSVGWGTGQETQYF.

The chain has TRBV6-1 and TRBJ1-2; no definite D call. The V gene lost 6 bases and the J gene lost 6 bases, with 17 bases spanning the gap. Germline CDR1 MNHNS, CDR2 SASEGT. This CDR3 has 14 amino acids. The CDR3 here is CASSHQREGDGYTF. The CDR3 DNA sequence: TGTGCCAGCAGCCACCAGAGGGAGGGAGATGGCTACACCTTC.

This clone was recorded once. This sequence joins TRBV2 and TRBJ1-5; TRBD1 matches at 8 bases. Looked up from germline, CDR1 is SNHLY and CDR2 is FYNNEI. V shed 2 bases and J 5 bases; nucleotides not matched to a gene: 5. The CDR3 is 15 amino acids. CDR3 sequence: CASSELGQGDQPQHF. The CDR3 bases are TGTGCCAGCAGTGAACTCGGACAGGGCGATCAGCCCCAGCATTTT. Full variable domain (missing parts from reference TRBV2 and TRBJ1-5): EPEVTQTPSHQVTQMGQEVILRCVPISNHLYFYWYRQILGQKVEFLVSFYNNEISEKSEIFDDQFSVERPDGSNFTLKIRSTKLEDSAMYFCASSELGQGDQPQHFGDGTRLSIL.

This clone was observed a few times. The chain carries TRBV19 and TRBJ1-1, with D possibly matching TRBD1 (5 bases). CDR1 is LNHDA, CDR2 SQIVND, per germline (reference sequence). The CDR3 totals 15 residues. The ends were cut back, 9 bases at V and 10 bases at J, with 27 bases in the middle. The CDR3 DNA follows: TGTGCCAGCGGAGGCGGGGGGACGCCGCGTGAAGGAGCTTTCTTT. Encoded protein: CASGGGGTPREGAFF.

The chain employs TRBV6-6 and TRBJ2-7; TRBD1 matches at 8 bases. The junction had 6 bases not matched to a gene; V was cut back by 6 bases and J by 2 bases. CDR3 length: 14 amino acids. CDR1 is MNHNY and CDR2 is SVGAGI in the germline V gene (reference sequence). The CDR3 DNA sequence: TGTGCCAGCAGGGGGGACAGGACGGCCTACGAGCAGTACTTC. It encodes CASRGDRTAYEQYF.

CDR3 DNA sequence: TGTGCCAGCAGCCACACCCTTCAGGTCTACGAGCAGTACTTC. It specifies CASSHTLQVYEQYF. V usage is TRBV5-4 and J usage is TRBJ2-7; D unclear. CDR3 length: 14 amino acids. V lost 4 bases and J lost 3, with 14 bases in between. Germline-derived CDR1 and CDR2 are SGHNT and YYREEE (reference sequence).

This clone has a single count. Mismatch with germline at one junction end may stem from a read error. This chain links TRBV6-1 with TRBJ2-1; D may be TRBD2 (5 bases). The CDR3 consists of 14 residues. The germline V gene has CDR1 MNHNS and CDR2 SASEGT. CDR3 in DNA: TGTGCCAGCAGTGAAGGGACTTCTTACAGTGAGCAGTTCTTC. This encodes CASSEGTSYSEQFF.

The chain employs TRBV30 and TRBJ1-1; D gene uncertain. Trimming took 1 base from V and 0 from J, leaving 6 bases between them. The germline gives CDR1 GTSNPN, CDR2 SVGIG (reference sequence). The CDR3 length is 13 residues. The CDR3 loop reads CAWSGQMNTEAFF. The DNA for the CDR3 is TGTGCCTGGAGTGGGCAGATGAACACTGAAGCTTTCTTT.

The J gene is TRBJ2-7, the V gene TRBV19; D ambiguous. The CDR3 extends over 16 amino acids. V gave up 5 bases and J gave up 1 base, with 18 bases separating them. Germline lookup yields CDR1 LNHDA and CDR2 SQIVND (reference sequence). The CDR3 reads CASSRRSAGSSYEQYF. CDR3 DNA: TGTGCCAGTAGTCGTCGGTCCGCTGGTTCGTCCTACGAGCAGTACTTC.

In regard to this clone: One junction end disagrees with the germline gene, perhaps due to a read error. The chain recombines TRBV6-1 with TRBJ1-5; D not resolved. Germline loops: CDR1 MNHNS, CDR2 SASEGT. The CDR3 totals 13 residues. The CDR3 loop reads CASRALPNEPQHF. CDR3 bases: TGTGCCAGCAGGGCCCTTCCCAATGAGCCCCAGCATTTT.

As concerns this clone: Mismatch with germline at one junction end may stem from a read error. This chain uses TRBV4-1 with TRBJ2-4, with 9 bases matching TRBD2. The CDR3 consists of 16 residues. Per germline, CDR1 MGHRA and CDR2 YSYEKL. The CDR3, as DNA: TGCGCCAGCAGCCAAGATCGGGCTAGCGGGACAAACAGTCAGTACTTC. Protein: CASSQDRASGTNSQYF.

This clone appeared once. This chain uses TRBV28 with TRBJ2-2, with 8 bases lining up with TRBD2. V shed 4 bases and J 6 bases; nucleotides not matched to a gene: 4. CDR1 and CDR2 (germline): MDHEN, SYDVKM. The CDR3 sequence is 14 residues long. CDR3 DNA sequence: TGTGCCAGCAGTTCCCGACTAGCGCCCGGGGAGCTGTTTTTT. It is translated as CASSSRLAPGELFF.

The count of this clone is one. CDR3 in DNA: TGTGCCAGCAGCTTACAGGGGCCGGGACTAGCGGTCTACGAGCAGTACTTC. Translated: CASSLQGPGLAVYEQYF. The chain joins TRBV11-2 to TRBJ2-7; 11 nucleotides match TRBD2. The CDR3 loop spans 17 amino acids. Germline-derived CDR1 and CDR2 are SGHAT and FQNNGV. With V trimmed by 2 bases and J by 3 bases, 9 bases remained unmatched.

There are a few counts of this clone. The genes are TRBV15 and TRBJ2-5; 7 positions agree with TRBD2. J lost 4 bases, V lost 0 bases, and 5 bases had no gene match. CDR3 length: 15 amino acids. Germline loops: CDR1 LNHNV, CDR2 YYDKDF (reference sequence). Written as DNA, the CDR3 is TGTGCCACCAGCAGAGATGGGGGGGGAGCAGAGACCCAGTACTTC. Residues: CATSRDGGGAETQYF.

CDR3: CASSGGVFTDTQYF. CDR3 DNA: TGTGCCAGCAGTGGAGGGGTCTTCACAGATACGCAGTATTTT. The J gene is TRBJ2-3, the V gene TRBV6-5, with D possibly being TRBD2 (6 bases). The germline gives CDR1 MNHEY, CDR2 SVGAGI. The CDR3 is made up of 14 amino acids. Trimming removed 5 bases from V and 2 bases from J, with 11 bases in between.

V usage is TRBV28 and J usage is TRBJ2-7, with D perhaps matching TRBD2 (6 bases). Germline V gene data show CDR1 as MDHEN and CDR2 as SYDVKM. V lost 4 bases to trimming and J lost 9 bases, with 19 bases between them. The CDR3 contains 14 residues. CDR3 DNA sequence: TGTGCCAGCAGTTCCGGGGGACCAAGGCCGTGGCAGTACTTC. Protein product: CASSSGGPRPWQYF.

The gene calls are TRBV18 and TRBJ2-7, with 7 bases fitting TRBD1. V lost 3 bases and J lost 2; bases outside the gene matches: 7. CDR3 length: 15 residues. The germline gives CDR1 KGHSH, CDR2 LQKENI. CDR3 coding DNA: TGTGCCAGCTCACCTTCCAGGGACAGCACCTACGAGCAGTACTTC. The encoded protein is CASSPSRDSTYEQYF.

The chain employs TRBV5-4 and TRBJ2-1; the match to TRBD1 covers 9 bases. The CDR3 runs to 13 residues. Germline trimming cut 7 bases from V and 7 bases from J; bases unmatched to any gene: 6. Germline CDR1 reads SGHNT; CDR2 reads YYREEE (reference sequence). The CDR3, as DNA: TGTGCCAGCGGGACAGGGCAAGTGAATGAGCAGTTCTTC. This translates into CASGTGQVNEQFF.

The gene calls are TRBV20-1 and TRBJ1-4; D uncertain. V dropped 6 bases and J dropped 5 bases, with 4 bases sitting between them. CDR1 DFQATT and CDR2 SNEGSKA come from the germline V gene (reference sequence). This CDR3 has 10 amino acids. The CDR3 spells CSALNEKLFF. CDR3 DNA: TGCAGTGCCTTGAATGAAAAACTGTTTTTT.

The chain carries TRBV6-1 and TRBJ1-6; D remains unclear. V lost 2 bases and J 0 bases, leaving 11 bases between the germline ends. Germline lookup yields CDR1 MNHNS and CDR2 SASEGT. The CDR3 sequence is 17 residues long. Written as DNA, the CDR3 is TGTGCCAGCAGTGAAAGCGGCGGGAGCTCCTATAATTCACCCCTCCACTTT. It encodes CASSESGGSSYNSPLHF.

V is TRBV18 and J is TRBJ1-4, with D possibly being TRBD1 (6 bases). Trimming shortened V by 2 bases and J by 6 bases, and 10 bases separated the two germline ends. From germline, CDR1 is KGHSH and CDR2 LQKENI. The CDR3 covers 14 residues. The CDR3 sequence is CASSPRQADEKLFF. The DNA of the CDR3 is TGTGCCAGCTCACCAAGACAGGCTGATGAAAAACTGTTTTTT.

This chain joins TRBV9 and TRBJ2-1; 16 nucleotides match TRBD2. Trimming took 3 bases from V and 9 from J; bases not matched to a gene: 6. The length of the CDR3 is 16 residues. From germline, CDR1 is SGDLS and CDR2 YYNGEE. CDR3 sequence: CASSDPGTSGRGEQFF. The CDR3 DNA sequence: TGTGCCAGCAGCGATCCCGGGACTAGCGGGAGGGGTGAGCAGTTCTTC.

This rearrangement joins TRBV4-1 to TRBJ1-2, with D possibly matching TRBD1 (5 bases). Trimming stripped 6 bases from V and 7 bases from J, with 24 bases between. Germline-derived CDR1 and CDR2 are MGHRA and YSYEKL. The CDR3 consists of 16 residues. In DNA, the CDR3 is TGCGCCAGCAGACCGGTCGGGACTCCCTGGGAGGGTGGCTACACCTTC. As protein: CASRPVGTPWEGGYTF.

This clone was counted between two and nine times. V gene TRBV7-9 combines with J gene TRBJ2-1; 13 positions match TRBD2. V lost 5 bases and J lost 12; bases outside the gene matches: 7. The CDR3 is 14 amino acids. CDR1 is SEHNR and CDR2 is FQNEAQ in the germline V gene (reference sequence). CDR3 sequence: CASSPGLAGARQFF. In DNA form, the CDR3 reads TGTGCCAGCAGCCCTGGACTAGCGGGAGCCCGGCAGTTCTTC.

The rearrangement uses TRBV18 and TRBJ2-5, with a tentative D call TRBD2 (6 bases). Trimming cost V 0 bases and J 4 bases, with 12 bases left between them. This CDR3 region has 15 residues. The germline CDR1 and CDR2 sequences are KGHSH and LQKENI. CDR3 sequence reads: CASSPPMQGGETQYF. The CDR3 nucleotides are TGTGCCAGCTCACCACCGATGCAGGGAGGAGAGACCCAGTACTTC. The variable domain in full, with the rest retrieved from reference TRBV18 and TRBJ2-5, is NAGVMQNPRHLVRRRGQEARLRCSPMKGHSHVYWYRQLPEEGLKFMVYLQKENIIDESGMPKERFSAEFPKEGPSILRIQQVVRGDSAAYFCASSPPMQGGETQYFGPGTRLLVL.

The rearrangement uses TRBV6-5 and TRBJ2-2; maybe TRBD1 (5 bases). The germline V gene encodes CDR1 MNHEY and CDR2 SVGAGI. This CDR3 is built from 16 residues. V lost 2 bases, J lost 5 bases, and 15 bases lay in between. The DNA for the CDR3 is TGTGCCAGCAGTTACGAAGGCAGGGTAGGAACCGGGGAGCTGTTTTTT. Amino acid sequence: CASSYEGRVGTGELFF.

V gene TRBV7-9 combines with J gene TRBJ1-1; TRBD1 matches 7 bases. Unmatched junction bases numbered 7, after V lost 2 bases and J lost 4 bases. The CDR3 sequence is 15 residues long. Germline V gene lookup returns CDR1 SEHNR and CDR2 FQNEAQ (reference sequence). CDR3 nucleotides: TGTGCCAGCAGCTTATGGGCCAGGGGGAGCACTGAAGCTTTCTTT. Protein sequence: CASSLWARGSTEAFF.

This clone was counted between two and nine times. The chain joins TRBV30 to TRBJ1-1, with a weak D call TRBD1 (5 bases). V lost 4 bases and J 0 bases, leaving 12 bases between the germline ends. The CDR3 loop spans 14 amino acids. CDR1 is GTSNPN and CDR2 is SVGIG in the germline V gene (reference sequence). The CDR3 DNA sequence: TGTGCCTGGACTTCGCAGGGTCTGAACACTGAAGCTTTCTTT. This encodes CAWTSQGLNTEAFF.